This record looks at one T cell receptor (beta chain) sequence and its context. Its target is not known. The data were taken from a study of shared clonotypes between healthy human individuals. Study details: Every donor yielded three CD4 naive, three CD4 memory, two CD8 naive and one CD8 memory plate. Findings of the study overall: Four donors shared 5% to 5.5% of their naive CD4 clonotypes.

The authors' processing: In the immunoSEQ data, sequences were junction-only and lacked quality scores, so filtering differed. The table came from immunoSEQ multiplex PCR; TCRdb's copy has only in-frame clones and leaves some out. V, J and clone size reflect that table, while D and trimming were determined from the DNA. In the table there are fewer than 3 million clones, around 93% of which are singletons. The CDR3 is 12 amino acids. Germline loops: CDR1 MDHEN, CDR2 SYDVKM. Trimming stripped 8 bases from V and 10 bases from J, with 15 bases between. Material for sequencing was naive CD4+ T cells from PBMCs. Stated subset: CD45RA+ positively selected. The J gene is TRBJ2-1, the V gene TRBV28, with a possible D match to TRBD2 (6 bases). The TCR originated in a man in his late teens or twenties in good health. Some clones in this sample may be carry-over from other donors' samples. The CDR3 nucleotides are TGTGCCAGCCTCCCGCGGGGCGACGAGCAGTTCTTC. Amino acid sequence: CASLPRGDEQFF.